This record concerns one T cell receptor (beta chain) sequence. The method was immunoSEQ multiplex PCR; TCRdb's version includes in-frame clones alone and lacks a portion of them. The sample holds fewer than 75,000 clones, approximately 89% seen once. This sample is drawn from a study of T cell changes during pregnancy in multiple sclerosis. J gave up 0 bases and V 6 bases, and 4 bases lay outside the gene matches. Germline lookup yields CDR1 SQVTM and CDR2 ANQGSEA. The CDR3 spans 14 residues. The chain recombines TRBV29-1 with TRBJ2-5; 10 bases line up with TRBD2. Sequencing was performed on peripheral blood, taken in the second trimester of pregnancy. The sequence came from a female donor with multiple sclerosis, enrolled in a pregnancy study. DNA for the CDR3: TGCAGCGTGGTACTAGCGGGATACCAAGAGACCCAGTACTTC. It yields the protein CSVVLAGYQETQYF. Combining the CDR3 with reference TRBV29-1 and TRBJ2-5 gives the whole variable domain SAVISQKPSRDICQRGTSLTIQCQVDSQVTMMFWYRQQPGQSLTLIATANQGSEATYESGFVIDKFPISRPNLTFSTLTVSNMSPEDSSIYLCSVVLAGYQETQYFGPGTRLLVL.